These 25 T cell receptor beta chains came from one sample sequenced in a study of shared clonotypes between healthy human individuals. Only in-frame clones appear in the TCRdb table, and some are missing; sequencing was by immunoSEQ multiplex PCR. The data contain 2 million to 2.5 million clones, about 92% of them singletons. The material sequenced was naive CD4+ T cells from PBMCs. Stated subset: CD45RA+ positively selected. Source of these receptors: a man between 18 and 35 years old in good health. Some clones in this sample may be carry-over from other donors' samples.

The chain links TRBV29-1 to TRBJ2-1, with TRBD2 matching over 9 bases. This CDR3 has 14 residues. The trim removed 7 bases at V and 4 bases at J, leaving 8 bases unmatched. The germline CDR1 and CDR2 sequences are SQVTM and ANQGSEA. The DNA of the CDR3 is TGCAGCGCCGTGACTAGCGGTGATTACAATGAGCAGTTCTTC. This translates into CSAVTSGDYNEQFF.

V usage is TRBV6-6 and J usage is TRBJ1-1; possibly TRBD1 for D (5 bases). This CDR3 has 15 amino acids. V was pared by 2 bases and J by 5 bases, with 15 bases between. CDR1 MNHNY and CDR2 SVGAGI come from the germline V gene (reference sequence). Here the CDR3 reads CASSYQAGRWTEAFF. The CDR3 nucleotides read TGTGCCAGCAGTTACCAGGCAGGGCGATGGACTGAAGCTTTCTTT.

The table lists this clone with a count of one. The gene calls are TRBV9 and TRBJ2-3; D call uncertain. V lost 1 base to trimming and J lost 1 base, with 10 bases between them. CDR1 SGDLS and CDR2 YYNGEE come from the germline V gene. This CDR3 has 15 amino acids. CDR3 loop: CASSVRFGGTDTQYF. The CDR3, as DNA: TGTGCCAGCAGCGTAAGATTTGGGGGCACAGATACGCAGTATTTT.

V and J are TRBV29-1 and TRBJ2-7, with a weak D call TRBD2 (6 bases). Trimming took 7 bases from V and 0 from J, leaving 16 bases between them. CDR3 length: 14 residues. Germline V gene sequence: CDR1 SQVTM, CDR2 ANQGSEA. DNA for the CDR3: TGCAGCGCCGCGAAGCCCGGGAGCTCCTACGAGCAGTACTTC. Translation: CSAAKPGSSYEQYF.

The chain uses TRBV5-4 and TRBJ1-2, with 8 bases that match TRBD1. The germline gives CDR1 SGHNT, CDR2 YYREEE (reference sequence). This CDR3 is 16 amino acids long. The V gene end was trimmed by 3 bases and the J gene end by 5 bases; junction bases not matched to a gene: 12. The CDR3 coding sequence is TGTGCCAGCAGCTCCGGACAGGGTCGGTTGGGATATGGCTACACCTTC. This gives the protein CASSSGQGRLGYGYTF.

The V call is TRBV4-2, the J call TRBJ1-2, with no clear D. The germline gives CDR1 LGHNA, CDR2 YNFKEQ. The CDR3 sequence is 16 residues long. The V end lost 0 bases, the J end lost 4 bases, and 15 bases lay between the germline ends. CDR3 sequence reads: CASSQDRRLLSYGYTF. The CDR3 DNA follows: TGTGCCAGCAGCCAAGATCGCAGGCTCCTGAGCTATGGCTACACCTTC.

The CDR3 region has the DNA TGTGCCAGCAGCGTAGGAGCAGGACAGGGGGCTAAAGAGACCCAGTACTTC. Its protein product is CASSVGAGQGAKETQYF. V gene TRBV9 combines with J gene TRBJ2-5; 11 nucleotides match TRBD1. The CDR3 runs 17 residues. CDR1 is SGDLS, CDR2 YYNGEE, per germline. J lost 3 bases, V lost 0 bases, and 7 bases had no gene match.

Only a few counts were recorded for this clone. The chain has TRBV2 and TRBJ2-7, with TRBD2 as a possible D gene (6 bases). This CDR3 region has 12 residues. CDR1 and CDR2 from the germline V gene are SNHLY and FYNNEI. Between the trimmed V and J ends, which lost 6 bases and 6 bases, there was a span of 12 bases. The CDR3 region is CASRGSEGEQYF. DNA for the CDR3: TGTGCCAGCAGGGGTTCGGAGGGCGAGCAGTACTTC.

The chain combines TRBV21-1 with TRBJ2-7; the DNA was not used to check the table's D call, TRBD2. TRBV21-1 constitutes a pseudogene. The CDR3 extends over 21 amino acids. The CDR3 sequence: CASSKGPLSIAGTLGSYEQYF. The CDR3, as DNA: TGTGCCAGCAGCAAAGGCCCGTTGTCGATAGCGGGGACCCTGGGGTCCTACGAGCAGTACTTC.

The V call is TRBV7-9, the J call TRBJ1-2, with D maybe TRBD1 (6 bases). The CDR3 covers 13 residues. Between the trimmed V and J ends, which lost 5 bases and 4 bases, there was a span of 11 bases. Germline V gives CDR1 SEHNR, CDR2 FQNEAQ (reference sequence). The CDR3 spells CASSQGRGYGYTF. The CDR3 DNA reads as TGTGCCAGCAGCCAGGGGCGCGGCTATGGCTACACCTTC.

The chain is built from TRBV18 and TRBJ2-7; D unresolved. The CDR3 consists of 13 residues. Looked up from germline, CDR1 is KGHSH and CDR2 is LQKENI. V was clipped by 0 bases and J by 7 bases, with 10 bases between them. CDR3 sequence: CASSPPAVFEQYF. The CDR3 nucleotides are TGTGCCAGCTCACCACCGGCCGTCTTTGAGCAGTACTTC.

The V call is TRBV18, the J call TRBJ2-1, with 9 bases lining up with TRBD2. The CDR3 consists of 15 residues. The germline V gene encodes CDR1 KGHSH and CDR2 LQKENI. V lost 2 bases, J lost 8 bases, and 7 bases stayed unmatched. Here the CDR3 reads CASSPSRGRADEQFF. In nucleotides, the CDR3 is TGTGCCAGCTCACCATCCCGCGGGAGGGCTGATGAGCAGTTCTTC.

V usage is TRBV4-2 and J usage is TRBJ2-1, with a weak D call TRBD2 (6 bases). Trimming shortened V by 1 base and J by 4 bases, and 17 bases separated the two germline ends. The CDR3 sequence is 17 residues long. The germline V gene encodes CDR1 LGHNA and CDR2 YNFKEQ. DNA of the CDR3: TGTGCCAGCAGCCAAGGTACACTAGCAGTTGGTTACAATGAGCAGTTCTTC. This translates into CASSQGTLAVGYNEQFF.

This clone was counted once. This rearrangement joins TRBV14 to TRBJ1-1; D is perhaps TRBD1 (5 bases). Deletions cut 3 bases from V and 0 bases from J, with 11 bases between. The germline CDR1 and CDR2 sequences are SGHDN and FVKESK. The CDR3 runs 15 residues. The DNA of the CDR3 is TGTGCCAGCAGCCACCAACAGGTACTGAACACTGAAGCTTTCTTT. This codes for CASSHQQVLNTEAFF.

The chain has TRBV28 and TRBJ2-7, with a possible D match to TRBD1 (6 bases). Germline CDR1 is MDHEN and CDR2 is SYDVKM. This CDR3 comprises 11 residues. V dropped 8 bases and J dropped 2 bases, with 7 bases sitting between them. The CDR3 loop is CASGTTYEQYF. The CDR3 DNA is TGTGCCAGCGGGACAACCTACGAGCAGTACTTC.

V and J are TRBV5-1 and TRBJ1-3; the match to TRBD1 covers 9 bases. The CDR3 length is 16 residues. CDR1 SGHRS and CDR2 YFSETQ come from the germline V gene. Unmatched junction bases numbered 3, after V lost 0 bases and J lost 2 bases. The CDR3 nucleotides read TGCGCCAGCAGCTTGGCCCGACAGGGGGCTGGAAACACCATATATTTT. This encodes CASSLARQGAGNTIYF.

The chain joins TRBV28 to TRBJ1-1; 7 nucleotides agree with TRBD1. The CDR3 extends over 16 amino acids. V dropped 5 bases and J dropped 5; count of bases not matched to a gene: 14. CDR1 is MDHEN, CDR2 SYDVKM, per germline. For the CDR3, the DNA is TGTGCCAGCAGTACTAAATACAGGGGAGGAAAGACTGAAGCTTTCTTT. It translates to CASSTKYRGGKTEAFF. Full variable domain (missing parts from reference TRBV28 and TRBJ1-1): DVKVTQSSRYLVKRTGEKVFLECVQDMDHENMFWYRQDPGLGLRLIYFSYDVKMKEKGDIPEGYSVSREKKERFSLILESASTNQTSMYLCASSTKYRGGKTEAFFGQGTRLTVV.

This sequence joins TRBV2 and TRBJ2-7; TRBD1 agrees at 7 bases. Germline V lookup: CDR1 SNHLY, CDR2 FYNNEI. The CDR3 has 14 residues. Unmatched junction bases numbered 10, after V lost 10 bases and J lost 1 base. In DNA, the CDR3 is TGTGCCAACCGACCCGGGACAGAGTCCTACGAGCAGTACTTC. It specifies CANRPGTESYEQYF.

This chain connects TRBV5-4 to TRBJ2-1; 9 bases map to TRBD2. The CDR3 loop spans 15 amino acids. Germline V gene sequence: CDR1 SGHNT, CDR2 YYREEE (reference sequence). V was clipped by 4 bases and J by 4 bases; unmatched bases: 6. CDR3 protein: CASSAKTSGYNEQFF. The DNA of the CDR3 is TGTGCCAGCAGCGCAAAGACTAGCGGATACAATGAGCAGTTCTTC.

The V call is TRBV6-1, the J call TRBJ1-1; no firm D call. Trimming shortened V by 7 bases and J by 10 bases, and 22 bases separated the two germline ends. Germline CDR1 is MNHNS and CDR2 is SASEGT. This CDR3 comprises 14 residues. The CDR3 region is CASTRAEVGGAAFF. CDR3 bases: TGTGCCAGCACCAGAGCCGAGGTGGGTGGTGCAGCTTTCTTT.

The genes are TRBV2 and TRBJ2-1; D ambiguous. V lost 2 bases and J lost 0, with 11 bases in between. Germline CDR1 SNHLY, CDR2 FYNNEI. The CDR3 has 16 amino acids. CDR3 loop: CASSEQLLTSYNEQFF. The CDR3 DNA reads TGTGCCAGCAGTGAACAGCTACTAACCTCCTACAATGAGCAGTTCTTC.

The V call is TRBV10-3, the J call TRBJ1-4, with no clear D. In germline, CDR1 is ENHRY, CDR2 SYGVKD. Trimming took 4 bases from V and 4 from J, leaving 16 bases between them. The length of the CDR3 is 16 residues. This CDR3 is CAISAQKAVNNEKLFF. The DNA of the CDR3 is TGTGCCATCAGTGCCCAAAAAGCCGTGAATAATGAAAAACTGTTTTTT.

V is TRBV5-6 and J is TRBJ2-4; D is possibly TRBD1 or TRBD2 (6 bases each). CDR3 length equals 16 residues. V was pared by 5 bases and J by 0 bases, with 15 bases between. Germline CDR1 reads SGHDT; CDR2 reads YYEEEE. DNA of the CDR3: TGTGCCAGCAGTATCCGGGGGCTCATAGCCAAAAACATTCAGTACTTC. Its protein product is CASSIRGLIAKNIQYF.

This clone was recorded only once. The V call is TRBV9, the J call TRBJ2-1, with TRBD2 identical over 11 bases. With V trimmed by 1 base and J by 10 bases, 7 bases remained unmatched. The CDR3 covers 15 residues. Per the germline V gene, CDR1 is SGDLS and CDR2 is YYNGEE. The CDR3 sequence is CASSVTSGSPREQFF. The CDR3 DNA is TGTGCCAGCAGCGTAACTAGCGGGAGTCCCAGGGAGCAGTTCTTC.

The J gene is TRBJ1-2, the V gene TRBV28; the D is unclear. The CDR3 has 14 amino acids. V was pared by 5 bases and J by 3 bases, with 13 bases between. The germline V gene encodes CDR1 MDHEN and CDR2 SYDVKM. CDR3 protein: CASSVGNSHYGYTF. CDR3 sequence (DNA): TGTGCCAGCAGTGTAGGCAACAGCCACTATGGCTACACCTTC.